The T cell receptor (beta chain) described here comes from a study of radiotherapy plus CTLA-4 blockade in lung cancer. The wider study: An objective response was seen in around a sixth of patients, and disease control in about 30%.

Study-level findings and limits: Early clonal dynamics of blood T cells, together with interferon-beta, were reported as the best response predictor. Some TCR clones had been derived from tumors. These clones expanded in peripheral blood after radiotherapy plus ipilimumab.

CDR3 length: 14 residues. Germline V gene sequence: CDR1 MDHEN, CDR2 SYDVKM. TCRdb's copy holds only in-frame clones and misses some; the assay was immunoSEQ multiplex PCR. The sample has just over 35,000 clones; approximately 89% are singletons. Patients with chemo-refractory metastatic non-small-cell lung cancer received focal radiation plus CTLA-4 blockade with ipilimumab. On this clone itself: Its antigen remains unidentified.

The clonotype originates from a human donor with non-small cell lung cancer who had stable disease on radiotherapy plus ipilimumab. The chain joins TRBV28 to TRBJ2-5; 7 bases are shared with TRBD1. The end of the DNA fits TRBJ2-7 better, so the J call may be wrong. Sequencing was performed on peripheral blood, taken from a patient treated with radiotherapy plus ipilimumab. The CDR3 sequence: CASSTLTGIYEQYF. In DNA, the CDR3 is TGTGCCAGCAGTACATTGACAGGGATCTACGAGCAGTACTTC.